This TCR beta chain was recorded in a study of cytomegalovirus exposure and HLA in healthy donors. This CDR3 is 17 amino acids long. Germline-derived CDR1 and CDR2 are LNHNV and YYDKDF (reference sequence). V dropped 1 base and J dropped 5; count of bases not matched to a gene: 8. The PCR was carried out with 60 Vbeta primers and 13 Jbeta primers. Sequencing used immunoSEQ multiplex PCR; TCRdb keeps in-frame clones, though not all of them. The sample has around 120,000 clones, roughly 82% seen once. Sequencing used PBMCs. The J gene is TRBJ2-2, the V gene TRBV15, with 9 nucleotides matching TRBD2. This TCR derives from a human donor in good health. CDR3 amino acids: CATSRVERLADTGELFF. Here the CDR3 DNA reads TGTGCCACCAGCAGAGTGGAGAGACTAGCGGATACCGGGGAGCTGTTTTTT. The variable domain in full, with the rest retrieved from reference TRBV15 and TRBJ2-2, is DAMVIQNPRYQVTQFGKPVTLSCSQTLNHNVMYWYQQKSSQAPKLLFHYYDKDFNNEADTPDNFQSRRPNTSFCFLDIRSPGLGDTAMYLCATSRVERLADTGELFFGEGSRLTVL.